A single sample is the source of the 27 T cell receptor beta chains below, sequenced in a study of blood T cells in healthy people across ages. A sample-barcoded 5' primer and a J-beta primer mix were used in a second PCR of about 7 to 12 cycles. MiXCR, run by TCRdb on the 5' RACE reads, gives a single entry per CDR3 protein. The table records over 700,000 distinct CDR3 sequences, 20% to 25% of them present only once. This sample was also put to use in a study of T cells of mothers and their children.

Material: blood. The source of these receptors is a boy aged 5-17 years in good health.

The chain has TRBV20-1 and TRBJ1-2; D possibly corresponds to TRBD1 (5 bases). Germline lookup yields CDR1 DFQATT and CDR2 SNEGSKA (reference sequence). V lost 3 bases and J 3 bases, leaving 14 bases between the germline ends. The CDR3 runs 14 residues. CDR3: CSASFTGLDYGYTF. CDR3 coding DNA: TGCAGTGCTAGTTTTACGGGACTGGACTATGGCTACACCTTC.

The rearrangement links TRBV20-1 to TRBJ1-1; the D is unclear. V shed 4 bases and J shed 5 bases, with 8 bases lying between them. This CDR3 has 11 amino acids. Germline loops: CDR1 DFQATT, CDR2 SNEGSKA (reference sequence). The CDR3 here is CSAMLGTEAFF. CDR3 nucleotide sequence: TGCAGTGCTATGCTGGGAACTGAAGCTTTCTTT.

The rearrangement links TRBV6-5 to TRBJ2-7; 7 bases map to TRBD1. The germline gives CDR1 MNHEY, CDR2 SVGAGI. This CDR3 contains 13 residues. Trimming removed 9 bases from V and 9 bases from J; junction bases left unmatched: 14. CDR3 sequence reads: CASSTSTGIVQYF. The DNA for the CDR3 is TGTGCCAGTTCCACATCGACAGGGATAGTGCAGTACTTC.

The gene calls are TRBV5-1 and TRBJ2-1; 8 nucleotides line up with TRBD2. There are 18 residues in the CDR3. Germline CDR1 SGHRS, CDR2 YFSETQ. The V and J ends lost 4 bases and 0 bases, in that order; junction bases with no gene match: 12. Here the CDR3 DNA reads TGCGCCAGCAGCCTCGGGACTAGTAGCCTCAGCTCCTACAATGAGCAGTTCTTC. Residues: CASSLGTSSLSSYNEQFF.

V is TRBV20-1 and J is TRBJ1-1; TRBD1 agrees at 8 bases. With 4 bases clipped from V and 7 bases from J, the junction kept 2 bases outside the gene matches. The CDR3 contains 11 residues. In germline, CDR1 is DFQATT, CDR2 SNEGSKA (reference sequence). The CDR3 sequence is CSATGGGEAFF. The CDR3, as DNA: TGCAGTGCTACAGGGGGCGGTGAAGCTTTCTTT.

The V and J genes are TRBV25-1 and TRBJ2-7, with D perhaps TRBD1 (7 bases). Germline CDR1 is MGHDK and CDR2 is SYGVNS. The CDR3 is 18 amino acids. Trimming stripped 0 bases from V and 5 bases from J, with 23 bases between. The CDR3 spells CASSEYFRGVANEHEQYF. For the CDR3, the DNA is TGTGCCAGCAGTGAATATTTCAGGGGGGTGGCCAACGAGCACGAGCAGTACTTC.

V gene TRBV29-1 combines with J gene TRBJ2-5; TRBD2 agrees at 7 bases. Germline lookup yields CDR1 SQVTM and CDR2 ANQGSEA. The trim removed 6 bases at V and 11 bases at J, leaving 12 bases unmatched. CDR3 length: 12 residues. Written as DNA, the CDR3 is TGCAGCGTGCAGCGGGGCGGGAGCAAGCAGTACTTC. Protein product: CSVQRGGSKQYF.

This clonotype was recorded many times. V and J are TRBV12-3 or TRBV12-4 and TRBJ2-6; D is unclear. The ends were cut back, 9 bases at V and 0 bases at J, with 3 bases in the middle. The CDR3 is made up of 12 amino acids. The CDR3 DNA is TGTGCCAGTACCTCTGGGGCCAACGTCCTGACTTTC. Its translation is CASTSGANVLTF.

The V call is TRBV29-1, the J call TRBJ2-1, with D perhaps TRBD1 or TRBD2 (5 bases each). Germline CDR1 SQVTM, CDR2 ANQGSEA. The CDR3 is 14 amino acids. The ends were cut back, 3 bases at V and 6 bases at J, with 15 bases in the middle. The chain's CDR3 is CSVESGLPSNEQFF. The CDR3 DNA reads as TGCAGCGTTGAGTCGGGGCTCCCTTCCAATGAGCAGTTCTTC.

V and J are TRBV20-1 and TRBJ2-6; D gene unclear. The CDR3 totals 15 residues. Per the germline V gene, CDR1 is DFQATT and CDR2 is SNEGSKA (reference sequence). The V gene lost 1 base and the J gene lost 2 bases, with 9 bases spanning the gap. CDR3 DNA: TGCAGTGCTAGAGTCTCTGGGGCTGGGGCCAACGTCCTGACTTTC. Its protein product is CSARVSGAGANVLTF.

This clonotype was counted only a few times. The chain combines TRBV29-1 with TRBJ2-2; TRBD1 matches 7 bases. The CDR3 runs to 14 residues. Trimming at V came to 4 bases and at J to 2 bases, leaving 4 bases not matched to a gene. Germline loops: CDR1 SQVTM, CDR2 ANQGSEA. The CDR3 loop reads CSVGGQDNTGELFF. DNA for the CDR3: TGCAGCGTTGGCGGACAGGATAACACCGGGGAGCTGTTTTTT.

The CDR3 DNA follows: TGTGCCAGCACCGCTGCAGGGGGCGGTTACGAGCAGTACTTC. Amino acids: CASTAAGGGYEQYF. The chain couples TRBV6-1 to TRBJ2-7; 8 nucleotides align to TRBD1. This CDR3 has 14 amino acids. V was pared by 7 bases and J by 4 bases, with 9 bases of the junction left unmatched. Germline V CDR1 and CDR2: MNHNS, SASEGT.

The DNA for the CDR3 is TGTGCCAGCAGCGTCGGGACTCTTAGCTCCTACGAGCAGTACTTC. Amino acids: CASSVGTLSSYEQYF. The rearrangement links TRBV9 to TRBJ2-7; possible D gene TRBD2, 6 bases. The CDR3 spans 15 residues. Germline-derived CDR1 and CDR2 are SGDLS and YYNGEE. Trimming took 2 bases from V and 0 from J, leaving 12 bases between them.

This chain connects TRBV10-3 to TRBJ2-5; D not resolved. The J call could be wrong; TRBJ2-1 is a better fit for the DNA end. Germline-derived CDR1 and CDR2 are ENHRY and SYGVKD. The CDR3 contains 13 residues. The DNA for the CDR3 is TGTGCCATCAGTGAGGGTAGCTTCAATGAGCAGTTCTTC. This sequence encodes CAISEGSFNEQFF.

The chain employs TRBV29-1 and TRBJ2-7, with D possibly being TRBD1 (6 bases). The CDR3 sequence is 14 residues long. Germline CDR1 and CDR2: SQVTM and ANQGSEA. Trimming removed 4 bases from V and 1 base from J, with 14 bases in between. DNA for the CDR3: TGCAGCGTTGTCCTGGGGGCCCTTTCCTACGAGCAGTACTTC. This encodes CSVVLGALSYEQYF.

In its sample, this clonotype was seen a few times. CDR3 loop: CASSLWANNEQFF. Written as DNA, the CDR3 is TGTGCCAGCAGCTTATGGGCGAACAATGAGCAGTTCTTC. The chain joins TRBV7-2 to TRBJ2-1; D remains unclear. Germline-derived CDR1 and CDR2 are SGHTA and FQGNSA. There are 13 residues in the CDR3. The ends were cut back, 2 bases at V and 5 bases at J, with 7 bases in the middle. The entire variable domain, with the rest obtained from reference TRBV7-2 and TRBJ2-1, is as follows: GAGVSQSPSNKVTEKGKDVELRCDPISGHTALYWYRQSLGQGLEFLIYFQGNSAPDKSGLPSDRFSAERTGGSVSTLTIQRTQQEDSAVYLCASSLWANNEQFFGPGTRLTVL.

This clonotype was seen only a few times. J is TRBJ2-5 and V is TRBV7-9; no clear D. The J call may be in error: the DNA end matches TRBJ2-1 better. From germline, CDR1 is SEHNR and CDR2 FQNEAQ (reference sequence). The CDR3 has 14 amino acids. The CDR3 spells CASSLVASYNEQFF. Here the CDR3 DNA reads TGTGCCAGCAGCTTAGTAGCCAGTTACAATGAGCAGTTCTTC.

This chain connects TRBV7-4 to TRBJ2-1; D may be TRBD1 (6 bases). Germline CDR1 SGHVT, CDR2 SQSDAQ. Trimming left V 1 base short and J 6 bases short, with 10 bases between. CDR3 length: 14 residues. In nucleotides, the CDR3 is TGTGCCAGCAGCTTAGGTGTACAGGGCAATGAGCAGTTCTTC. It translates to CASSLGVQGNEQFF.

The CDR3 coding sequence is TGTGCCAGCAGCCCCGACCCAGAAATGAACACTGAAGCTTTCTTT. It codes for CASSPDPEMNTEAFF. The rearrangement joins TRBV3-1 to TRBJ1-1; D is uncertain. The V and J ends lost 4 bases and 0 bases respectively, with 12 bases between them. Germline V gene sequence: CDR1 LGHDT, CDR2 YNNKEL (reference sequence). The CDR3 has 15 residues. The full variable domain, with the rest looked up from reference TRBV3-1 and TRBJ1-1, is DTAVSQTPKYLVTQMGNDKSIKCEQNLGHDTMYWYKQDSKKFLKIMFSYNNKELIINETVPNRFSPKSPDKAHLNLHINSLELGDSAVYFCASSPDPEMNTEAFFGQGTRLTVV.

The table lists this clonotype with a few counts. J is TRBJ2-1 and V is TRBV12-3 or TRBV12-4, with D possibly matching TRBD2 (6 bases). This CDR3 has 16 residues. V lost 8 bases and J lost 2, with 19 bases in between. CDR3 region: CASELGRDSAYNEQFF. DNA for the CDR3: TGTGCCAGCGAACTCGGCCGGGACTCTGCCTACAATGAGCAGTTCTTC.

The chain recombines TRBV7-9 with TRBJ2-2; no definite D call. The CDR3 sequence is 12 residues long. V lost 7 bases to trimming and J lost 3 bases, with 6 bases between them. CDR1 is SEHNR and CDR2 is FQNEAQ in the germline V gene (reference sequence). DNA for the CDR3: TGTGCCAGCACCCGGGACACCGGGGAGCTGTTTTTT. Its protein product is CASTRDTGELFF.

The V gene is TRBV29-1, the J gene TRBJ2-1; D unclear. The end of the DNA is better explained by TRBJ2-7, so the J call may be wrong. Per the germline V gene, CDR1 is SQVTM and CDR2 is ANQGSEA. This CDR3 has 12 residues. The CDR3 region has the DNA TGCAGCGTTGAAGAGGGTCTTGGCGAGCAGTACTTC. Translated, it gives CSVEEGLGEQYF.

This clonotype was recorded only once. This chain joins TRBV6-2 or TRBV6-3 and TRBJ2-1; possible D gene TRBD2, 6 bases. The J call may be mistaken, given a closer DNA end match to TRBJ2-7. The germline V gene encodes CDR1 MNHEY and CDR2 SVGEGT. The CDR3 totals 14 residues. Written as DNA, the CDR3 is TGTGCCAGCGACAATGGAGGGACCTCCTACGAGCAGTACTTC. Translation gives CASDNGGTSYEQYF.

J is TRBJ2-5 and V is TRBV5-1, with D perhaps TRBD1 (6 bases). The J call may be mistaken, given a closer DNA end match to TRBJ2-7. Germline-derived CDR1 and CDR2 are SGHRS and YFSETQ. The CDR3 has 15 amino acids. CDR3 loop: CASSFLTGISYEQYF. The DNA for the CDR3 is TGCGCCAGCAGCTTTCTGACAGGAATTTCCTACGAGCAGTACTTC.

This clonotype was detected only a few times. The rearrangement uses TRBV5-1 and TRBJ2-7, with 10 bases that match TRBD1. Unmatched junction bases numbered 8, after V lost 4 bases and J lost 4 bases. The CDR3 loop spans 15 amino acids. The germline gives CDR1 SGHRS, CDR2 YFSETQ. Written as DNA, the CDR3 is TGCGCCAGCAGCAACCCGACAGGGGGCGAGTACGAGCAGTACTTC. Translating gives CASSNPTGGEYEQYF.

The chain recombines TRBV20-1 with TRBJ1-6, with D uncertain. The germline V gene encodes CDR1 DFQATT and CDR2 SNEGSKA (reference sequence). The CDR3 is 16 residues long. The V gene lost 1 base and the J gene lost 8 bases, with 18 bases spanning the gap. CDR3 sequence (DNA): TGCAGTGCTAGAGTGAGGGCCCCGTCCCCCGATTCACCCCTCCACTTT. Protein sequence: CSARVRAPSPDSPLHF.

This clonotype was seen a few times. The V and J genes are TRBV12-3 or TRBV12-4 and TRBJ2-5, with TRBD1 matching over 7 bases. The CDR3 consists of 16 residues. V gave up 4 bases and J gave up 3 bases; unmatched junction bases: 11. CDR3 protein: CASSSAFGTDKETQYF. In DNA, the CDR3 is TGTGCCAGCAGTTCCGCTTTCGGGACAGATAAAGAGACCCAGTACTTC.